The text below deals with one T cell receptor beta chain. Germline V gene data show CDR1 as SGHNT and CDR2 as YENEEA. The CDR3 sequence is 15 residues long. With 5 bases clipped from V and 7 bases from J, the junction kept 10 bases outside the gene matches. This record belongs to a study of blood T cell repertoires in COVID-19. Authors' analysis steps: For nucleated cells, counts were estimated from reference gene primer amplification. Sequencing used immunoSEQ multiplex PCR; TCRdb keeps in-frame clones, though not all of them. That table supplies the V and J calls and clone size; D and trimming were determined from the DNA. The sample contains under 300,000 clones, approximately 89% of which appear only once.

The sequenced sample consisted of PBMCs or T cells enriched from blood (not recorded which). The clonotype comes from a middle-aged woman who had been exposed to COVID-19. The gene calls are TRBV11-3 and TRBJ1-4, with 7 bases identical to TRBD1. The CDR3 DNA reads TGTGCCAGCAGCCATACGGGACAGCCGACTGAAAAACTGTTTTTT. The encoded protein is CASSHTGQPTEKLFF.